Listed below are T cell receptor beta chains from one sample, sequenced in a study of blood T cell repertoires in COVID-19. TCRdb keeps only in-frame clones here, not all; method: immunoSEQ multiplex PCR. The data show some 80,000 clones, approximately 80% seen once. Sequenced input: peripheral blood. These receptors were taken from a man aged 55 to 70 with active or convalescent COVID-19. CDR3s include the opening cysteine and the closing phenylalanine or tryptophan. Fields, in order: CDR3 protein, CDR3 DNA, J gene, V gene, clone size, D gene. A D gene is named only where the DNA matches it firmly. The size field is filled for only some rows; it gives once, few, many or a size class.

CDR3aa: CASSLGDRNYGYTF
CDR3nt: TGCGCCAGCAGCTTGGGGGACAGGAACTATGGCTACACCTTC
j_gene: TRBJ1-2
v_gene: TRBV5-1
abundance: NA
d_gene: TRBD1

CDR3aa: CSDLAYSYNEQFF
CDR3nt: TGCAGCGATCTAGCGTACTCCTACAATGAGCAGTTCTTC
j_gene: TRBJ2-1
v_gene: TRBV29-1
abundance: once
d_gene: NA

CDR3aa: CSVFGTGGLETQYF
CDR3nt: TGCAGCGTTTTCGGGACAGGGGGCTTAGAGACCCAGTACTTC
j_gene: TRBJ2-5
v_gene: TRBV29-1
abundance: once
d_gene: TRBD1

CDR3aa: CASSVARGWGEQFF
CDR3nt: TGTGCCAGCAGCGTAGCGCGGGGGTGGGGTGAGCAGTTCTTC
j_gene: TRBJ2-1
v_gene: TRBV9
abundance: NA
d_gene: TRBD2

CDR3aa: CASRQTAGDPTGELFF
CDR3nt: TGTGCCAGCAGGCAGACAGCGGGGGACCCCACCGGGGAGCTGTTTTTT
j_gene: TRBJ2-2
v_gene: TRBV5-4
abundance: once
d_gene: TRBD2

CDR3aa: CASSQDWANTIYF
CDR3nt: TGTGCCAGCAGCCAAGATTGGGCAAACACCATATATTTT
j_gene: TRBJ1-3
v_gene: TRBV3-1/TRBV3-2
abundance: once
d_gene: NA

CDR3aa: CASTDRGVNSPLHF
CDR3nt: TGTGCCTCCACGGACAGGGGAGTAAATTCACCCCTCCACTTT
j_gene: TRBJ1-6
v_gene: TRBV30
abundance: NA
d_gene: TRBD1

CDR3aa: CASSLGQHVNTEAFF
CDR3nt: TGCGCCAGCAGCTTGGGACAGCACGTGAACACTGAAGCTTTCTTT
j_gene: TRBJ1-1
v_gene: TRBV5-1
abundance: NA
d_gene: NA

CDR3aa: CASSYRREQFF
CDR3nt: TGTGCCAGCAGTTACCGCCGGGAGCAGTTCTTC
j_gene: TRBJ2-1
v_gene: TRBV6-5
abundance: NA
d_gene: NA

CDR3aa: CASSPSSGGNSPLHF
CDR3nt: TGTGCCAGCAGCCCCTCTTCAGGGGGAAATTCACCCCTCCACTTT
j_gene: TRBJ1-6
v_gene: TRBV3-1/TRBV3-2
abundance: NA
d_gene: TRBD1

CDR3aa: CASRDTGVLNTEAFF
CDR3nt: TGTGCCAGCAGGGATACAGGGGTGCTGAACACTGAAGCTTTCTTT
j_gene: TRBJ1-1
v_gene: TRBV6-5
abundance: once
d_gene: TRBD1

CDR3aa: CASNPGRGGRRETQYF
CDR3nt: TGTGCCAGCAACCCAGGCCGGGGGGGCCGGCGTGAGACCCAGTACTTC
j_gene: TRBJ2-5
v_gene: TRBV5-4
abundance: NA
d_gene: TRBD2

CDR3aa: CASSMGGSYNEQFF
CDR3nt: TGTGCCAGTAGTATGGGGGGTTCCTACAATGAGCAGTTCTTC
j_gene: TRBJ2-1
v_gene: TRBV19
abundance: NA
d_gene: NA

CDR3aa: CASSQDRGLISSYEQYF
CDR3nt: TGTGCCAGCAGCCAAGATCGTGGACTCATAAGCTCCTACGAGCAGTACTTC
j_gene: TRBJ2-7
v_gene: TRBV4-2
abundance: NA
d_gene: NA

CDR3aa: CASSPKVRVGGSFYEQYF
CDR3nt: TGTGCCAGCAGCCCAAAGGTTCGAGTGGGGGGGTCGTTCTACGAGCAGTACTTC
j_gene: TRBJ2-7
v_gene: TRBV7-9
abundance: NA
d_gene: TRBD2

CDR3aa: CASSVRVDNTGELFF
CDR3nt: TGTGCCAGCAGCGTCAGGGTGGATAACACCGGGGAGCTGTTTTTT
j_gene: TRBJ2-2
v_gene: TRBV9
abundance: NA
d_gene: NA

CDR3aa: CASSLSRGIGSYNSPLHF
CDR3nt: TGTGCCAGCAGCTTATCCCGCGGTATCGGCTCCTATAATTCACCCCTCCACTTT
j_gene: TRBJ1-6
v_gene: TRBV5-6
abundance: NA
d_gene: NA

CDR3aa: CASSLGVHSSYNSPLHF
CDR3nt: TGTGCCAGCAGCTTAGGGGTACACAGCTCCTATAATTCACCCCTCCACTTT
j_gene: TRBJ1-6
v_gene: TRBV7-9
abundance: NA
d_gene: NA

CDR3aa: CSVFSGVSSYEQYF
CDR3nt: TGCAGCGTTTTCAGCGGGGTAAGCTCCTACGAGCAGTACTTC
j_gene: TRBJ2-7
v_gene: TRBV29-1
abundance: NA
d_gene: TRBD2

CDR3aa: CASSLGGTQYF
CDR3nt: TGTGCCAGCAGCCTCGGCGGGACCCAGTACTTC
j_gene: TRBJ2-5
v_gene: TRBV6-5
abundance: NA
d_gene: NA

CDR3aa: CASSPTSGGYTDTQYF
CDR3nt: TGTGCCAGCAGCCCAACTAGCGGGGGCTACACAGATACGCAGTATTTT
j_gene: TRBJ2-3
v_gene: TRBV9
abundance: NA
d_gene: TRBD2

CDR3aa: CASRTGTGRGNTIYF
CDR3nt: TGTGCCAGCAGAACCGGGACAGGGCGTGGAAACACCATATATTTT
j_gene: TRBJ1-3
v_gene: TRBV6-6
abundance: NA
d_gene: TRBD1

CDR3aa: CASSLGGTSYNEQFF
CDR3nt: TGTGCCAGCAGCCTCGGGGGGACCTCCTACAATGAGCAGTTCTTC
j_gene: TRBJ2-1
v_gene: TRBV7-8
abundance: NA
d_gene: TRBD2

CDR3aa: CASREDGRDNSPLHF
CDR3nt: TGTGCCAGCAGAGAGGACGGGAGAGATAATTCACCCCTCCACTTT
j_gene: TRBJ1-6
v_gene: TRBV7-2
abundance: NA
d_gene: NA

CDR3aa: CASSESGIRNRNTIYF
CDR3nt: TGTGCCAGCAGTGAATCCGGGATTCGAAATAGAAACACCATATATTTT
j_gene: TRBJ1-3
v_gene: TRBV25-1
abundance: NA
d_gene: NA

CDR3aa: CAISEPSIDSGNTIYF
CDR3nt: TGTGCCATCAGTGAGCCAAGCATAGACTCTGGAAACACCATATATTTT
j_gene: TRBJ1-3
v_gene: TRBV10-3
abundance: NA
d_gene: NA

CDR3aa: CASSTPRGPGNTIYF
CDR3nt: TGTGCCAGCAGCACGCCGAGGGGGCCAGGAAACACCATATATTTT
j_gene: TRBJ1-3
v_gene: TRBV6-5
abundance: NA
d_gene: TRBD1

CDR3aa: CATSQRGYAEAFF
CDR3nt: TGTGCCACCTCCCAAAGGGGGTACGCTGAAGCTTTCTTT
j_gene: TRBJ1-1
v_gene: TRBV2
abundance: NA
d_gene: NA

CDR3aa: CASSPEGVSGNTIYF
CDR3nt: TGTGCCAGCTCACCGGAGGGTGTCTCTGGAAACACCATATATTTT
j_gene: TRBJ1-3
v_gene: TRBV18
abundance: few
d_gene: NA

CDR3aa: CASSLEPGVNQPQHF
CDR3nt: TGTGCCAGCAGCTTGGAACCGGGAGTCAATCAGCCCCAGCATTTT
j_gene: TRBJ1-5
v_gene: TRBV5-4
abundance: NA
d_gene: NA

CDR3aa: CASSLPLQGAPGGYTF
CDR3nt: TGTGCCAGCAGTTTGCCCCTACAGGGGGCGCCCGGGGGCTACACCTTC
j_gene: TRBJ1-2
v_gene: TRBV28
abundance: NA
d_gene: TRBD1

CDR3aa: CASSTGTPAYNEQFF
CDR3nt: TGTGCCAGCAGTACCGGGACACCGGCCTACAATGAGCAGTTCTTC
j_gene: TRBJ2-1
v_gene: TRBV11-2
abundance: NA
d_gene: NA

CDR3aa: CASSPYRTENSPLHF
CDR3nt: TGTGCCAGCTCACCATACAGGACGGAGAATTCACCCCTCCACTTT
j_gene: TRBJ1-6
v_gene: TRBV18
abundance: NA
d_gene: NA

CDR3aa: CASSAGLSYHNEQFF
CDR3nt: TGTGCCAGCAGCGCGGGACTTTCCTACCACAATGAGCAGTTCTTC
j_gene: TRBJ2-1
v_gene: TRBV9
abundance: NA
d_gene: NA

CDR3aa: CASSLLGGGTDTQYF
CDR3nt: TGCGCCAGCAGCTTGTTAGGCGGGGGCACAGATACGCAGTATTTT
j_gene: TRBJ2-3
v_gene: TRBV5-1
abundance: NA
d_gene: NA

CDR3aa: CASRRTGHTDTQYF
CDR3nt: TGTGCCAGCAGGAGGACAGGGCACACAGATACGCAGTATTTT
j_gene: TRBJ2-3
v_gene: TRBV6-5
abundance: once
d_gene: TRBD1

CDR3aa: CASSTQENTEAFF
CDR3nt: TGTGCCAGCAGCACTCAGGAGAACACTGAAGCTTTCTTT
j_gene: TRBJ1-1
v_gene: TRBV12-3/TRBV12-4
abundance: NA
d_gene: NA

CDR3aa: CASSAGGQKPQHF
CDR3nt: TGTGCCAGCAGCGCCGGCGGGCAGAAGCCCCAGCATTTT
j_gene: TRBJ1-5
v_gene: TRBV12-3/TRBV12-4
abundance: NA
d_gene: NA

CDR3aa: CASSSLGSTEAFF
CDR3nt: TGTGCCAGCAGTTCGCTTGGTAGCACTGAAGCTTTCTTT
j_gene: TRBJ1-1
v_gene: TRBV6-5
abundance: NA
d_gene: NA

CDR3aa: CATMTGVSSYNEQFF
CDR3nt: TGTGCCACCATGACCGGGGTGAGCTCCTACAATGAGCAGTTCTTC
j_gene: TRBJ2-1
v_gene: TRBV7-2
abundance: NA
d_gene: NA

CDR3aa: CASSLIWTGSSYNEQFF
CDR3nt: TGTGCCAGCAGTTTGATCTGGACAGGGTCCTCATACAATGAGCAGTTCTTC
j_gene: TRBJ2-1
v_gene: TRBV28
abundance: NA
d_gene: TRBD1

CDR3aa: CASKKRALGGGNSPLHF
CDR3nt: TGTGCCAGTAAAAAGAGGGCACTTGGGGGGGGCAATTCACCCCTCCACTTT
j_gene: TRBJ1-6
v_gene: TRBV19
abundance: NA
d_gene: NA